A selection of T cell receptor beta chains follows, all from one sample in a study of monozygotic twins with inflammatory bowel disease. No DNA is given; TCRdb re-called the 5' RACE reads and lists each CDR3 protein once. The specimen's table records some 330,000 distinct CDR3 sequences. What was sequenced was blood. These TCRs come from a human donor with ulcerative colitis or Crohn's disease, or a healthy co-twin of an affected twin (not recorded which). The CDR3 runs from the conserved cysteine through the conserved F or W.

j_call v_call cdr3_aa
TRBJ2-1 TRBV20-1 CSASDPGGYNEQFF
TRBJ2-1 TRBV29-1 CSVFHYNEQFF
TRBJ1-5 TRBV12-3/TRBV12-4 CASSLKGLSNQPQHF
TRBJ1-2 TRBV19 CASIDRDYGYTF
TRBJ2-3 TRBV25-1 CASSGWTTDTQYF
TRBJ2-7 TRBV27 CASRRLARHYEQYF
TRBJ1-1 TRBV7-2 CASSTNRGGAFF
TRBJ1-1 TRBV27 CASSFGTGSEAFF
TRBJ2-1 TRBV5-6 CASSLTGGGWNEQFF
TRBJ1-2 TRBV15 CATSGRDRVYYGYTF
TRBJ2-1 TRBV11-2 CASSSPGGTSGTRSSYNEQFF
TRBJ1-2 TRBV5-1 CASSLVSGSYDGYTF
TRBJ2-3 TRBV7-3 CASSSDPGPDTQYF
TRBJ1-5 TRBV4-3 CASSQDRTANQPQHF
TRBJ2-1 TRBV7-2 CASSLGQADINEQFF
TRBJ2-3 TRBV5-1 CASSLPGLAGSTDTQYF
TRBJ2-5 TRBV5-1 CASSYRGGETQYF
TRBJ2-4 TRBV27 CASSSPGTVGAKNIQYF
TRBJ2-6 TRBV29-1 CSVARDIDSGANVLTF
TRBJ2-7 TRBV6-2/TRBV6-3 CASSDPYEQYF
TRBJ1-2 TRBV3-1 CASSLVGSTYYGYTF
TRBJ1-5 TRBV18 CASSPQTGDNQPQHF
TRBJ2-1 TRBV5-1 CASSILANEQFF
TRBJ1-1 TRBV6-2/TRBV6-3 CASGRRGVNTEAFF
TRBJ2-7 TRBV7-2 CASSPRRRAQSDEQYF
TRBJ2-7 TRBV24-1 CATSGSSPYEQYF
TRBJ2-3 TRBV7-9 CASSSLHTDTQYF
TRBJ1-2 TRBV5-1 CASSLGDRPTGGYTF
TRBJ1-3 TRBV24-1 CATSDPHGSGNTIYF
TRBJ2-1 TRBV6-2/TRBV6-3 CASSYSMSLADYNEQFF
TRBJ2-7 TRBV29-1 CSVEDVQGGTYEQYF
TRBJ2-7 TRBV27 CASSLGPFTGQYF
TRBJ2-1 TRBV30 CAWRSGQRINNEQFF
TRBJ1-6 TRBV7-9 CASSLAGGLGSPLHF
TRBJ2-5 TRBV10-1 CASSDGQRTQYF
TRBJ2-7 TRBV7-9 CASSGGVTYEQYF
TRBJ1-1 TRBV3-1 CASTKQGFGTEAFF
TRBJ2-4 TRBV5-5 CASTTLMTPTHQYF
TRBJ1-5 TRBV20-1 CSARERGLLNQPQHF
TRBJ2-5 TRBV7-6 CASSLAAGGQETQYF
TRBJ2-3 TRBV10-3 CAISEQGADTQYF
TRBJ2-7 TRBV7-2 CASSLVLDRGYNYEQYF
TRBJ2-1 TRBV7-3 CASSSPDRVNEQFF
TRBJ2-1 TRBV15 CATSRGKGTGINEQFF
TRBJ2-7 TRBV3-1 CASSQGQGPFFRQYF
TRBJ2-4 TRBV27 CASGRTKNIQYF
TRBJ2-3 TRBV24-1 CATSDMGQGNTDTQYF
TRBJ2-1 TRBV20-1 CSALGSGRNNEQFF
TRBJ2-4 TRBV6-1 CASRPGRMKDIQYF
TRBJ2-3 TRBV18 CASSTRQQEDTQYF
TRBJ2-3 TRBV7-9 CASSLLGTEDTQYF